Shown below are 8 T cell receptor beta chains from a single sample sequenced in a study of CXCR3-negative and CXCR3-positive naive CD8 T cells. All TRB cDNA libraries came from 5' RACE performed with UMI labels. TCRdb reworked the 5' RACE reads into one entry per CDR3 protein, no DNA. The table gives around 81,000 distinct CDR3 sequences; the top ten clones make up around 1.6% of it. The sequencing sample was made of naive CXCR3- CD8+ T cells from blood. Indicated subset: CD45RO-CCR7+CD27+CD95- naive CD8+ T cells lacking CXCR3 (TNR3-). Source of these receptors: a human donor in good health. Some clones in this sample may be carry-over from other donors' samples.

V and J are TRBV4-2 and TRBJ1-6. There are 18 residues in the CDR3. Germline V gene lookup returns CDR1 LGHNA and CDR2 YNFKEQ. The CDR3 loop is CASSQDGQESSYNSHLQF.

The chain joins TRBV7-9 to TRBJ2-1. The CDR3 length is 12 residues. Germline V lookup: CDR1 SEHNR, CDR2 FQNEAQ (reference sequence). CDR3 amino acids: CASEDSYNEQFF. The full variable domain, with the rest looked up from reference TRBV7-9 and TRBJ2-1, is DTGVSQNPRHKITKRGQNVTFRCDPISEHNRLYWYRQTLGQGPEFLTYFQNEAQLEKSRLLSDRFSAERPKGSFSTLEIQRTEQGDSAMYLCASEDSYNEQFFGPGTRLTVL.

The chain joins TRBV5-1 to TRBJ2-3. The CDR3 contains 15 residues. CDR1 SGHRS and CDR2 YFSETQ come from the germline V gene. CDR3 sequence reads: CASSLIYMGTDTQYF.

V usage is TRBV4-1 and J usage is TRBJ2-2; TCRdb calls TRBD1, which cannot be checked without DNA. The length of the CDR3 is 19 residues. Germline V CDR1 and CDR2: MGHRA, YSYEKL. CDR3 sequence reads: CAGSQGGSGTGGRSGELFF.

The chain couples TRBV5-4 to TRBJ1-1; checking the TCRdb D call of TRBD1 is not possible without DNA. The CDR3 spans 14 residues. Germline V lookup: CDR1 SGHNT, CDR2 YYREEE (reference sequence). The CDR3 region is CASSPDRGVNEAFF. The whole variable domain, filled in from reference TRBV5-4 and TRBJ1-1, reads ETGVTQSPTHLIKTRGQQVTLRCSSQSGHNTVSWYQQALGQGPQFIFQYYREEENGRGNFPPRFSGLQFPNYSSELNVNALELDDSALYLCASSPDRGVNEAFFGQGTRLTVV.

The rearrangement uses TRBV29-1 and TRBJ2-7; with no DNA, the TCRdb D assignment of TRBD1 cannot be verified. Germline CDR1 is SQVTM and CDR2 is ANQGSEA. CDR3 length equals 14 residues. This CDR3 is CSVEPGQGIYEQYF.

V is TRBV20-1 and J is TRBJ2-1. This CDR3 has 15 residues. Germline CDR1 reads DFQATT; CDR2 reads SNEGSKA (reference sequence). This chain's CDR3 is CSARVGWSSYNEQFF.

The CDR3: CASSLVRATPHNTGELFF. This chain uses TRBV5-1 with TRBJ2-2; lacking DNA, the TRBD2 call made by TCRdb goes unchecked. CDR1 is SGHRS, CDR2 YFSETQ, per germline. This CDR3 is built from 18 residues.